This T cell receptor beta chain was captured by sequencing in a study of T cells in localized non-small cell lung cancer. The study's findings and limits: Only one tumor region was sequenced, so heterogeneity remains possible.

Comments on this clone: What it recognizes is unknown.

TCRdb keeps only in-frame clones here, not all; method: immunoSEQ multiplex PCR. The sample holds about 2,000 clones, approximately 24% seen once. This CDR3 is built from 14 residues. Germline V gives CDR1 GTSNPN, CDR2 SVGIG (reference sequence). V was cut by 5 bases and J by 0 bases, with 12 bases left in between. This receptor was taken from a male donor at least 60 years old with stage I lung adenocarcinoma. This chain joins TRBV30 and TRBJ2-3; D perhaps matches TRBD2 (6 bases). Sequences were derived from normal lung tissue next to the tumor, sampled before any cancer treatment. CDR3 in amino acids: CAWYSGPSTDTQYF. The CDR3 DNA follows: TGTGCCTGGTATAGCGGCCCTAGCACAGATACGCAGTATTTT.